Below are 28 T cell receptor beta chains sequenced from a single sample in a study of blood T cell repertoires in COVID-19. The data were produced by immunoSEQ multiplex PCR, yet TCRdb's version contains in-frame clones alone and is incomplete. The repertoire includes fewer than 400,000 clones, around 90% of them detected once, and approximately 17% sits in the top ten. The sequenced sample was PBMCs or T cells enriched from blood (not recorded which). The source of these receptors is a woman between 25 and 40 years old who had recovered from COVID-19.

This sequence joins TRBV28 and TRBJ1-1, with 9 bases that match TRBD1. The CDR3 runs to 14 residues. From germline, CDR1 is MDHEN and CDR2 SYDVKM. Trimming took 5 bases from V and 4 from J; bases not matched to a gene: 5. The CDR3 sequence is CASSTGQGFTEAFF. The CDR3 DNA sequence: TGTGCCAGCAGTACGGGACAGGGCTTCACTGAAGCTTTCTTT.

The chain employs TRBV19 and TRBJ1-5; 8 nucleotides line up with TRBD1. This CDR3 comprises 13 residues. CDR1 is LNHDA and CDR2 is SQIVND in the germline V gene (reference sequence). V dropped 6 bases and J dropped 6; count of bases not matched to a gene: 4. The CDR3 DNA sequence: TGTGCCAGTAGCCAGGGGGCCGGTCAGCCCCAGCATTTT. Its protein is CASSQGAGQPQHF.

The gene calls are TRBV4-3 and TRBJ1-2; 8 nucleotides match TRBD1. Germline assignment: CDR1 LGHNA and CDR2 YSLEER. The V and J ends lost 1 base and 0 bases, in that order; junction bases with no gene match: 10. CDR3 length: 18 residues. The CDR3, as DNA: TGCGCCAGCAGCCAAGGCCGGGGCAGGGGGCCCGCTAACTATGGCTACACCTTC. It codes for CASSQGRGRGPANYGYTF.

The chain carries TRBV7-2 and TRBJ2-7, with 10 bases fitting TRBD1. J was trimmed by 1 base and V by 3 bases; bases with no gene match: 3. CDR3 length: 15 amino acids. Germline V gene lookup returns CDR1 SGHTA and CDR2 FQGNSA. CDR3 DNA sequence: TGTGCCAGCAGCTTTGGGGACAGGGGATCCTACGAGCAGTACTTC. It translates to CASSFGDRGSYEQYF.

The chain uses TRBV9 and TRBJ2-7; 8 nucleotides align to TRBD1. Trimming cost V 4 bases and J 3 bases; bases outside gene matches: 12. The length of the CDR3 is 16 residues. From germline, CDR1 is SGDLS and CDR2 YYNGEE. The CDR3 coding sequence is TGTGCCAGCAGCCCAAGTGGACAGGGAATAATCTACGAGCAGTACTTC. As protein: CASSPSGQGIIYEQYF.

This sequence joins TRBV19 and TRBJ1-3; D unclear. CDR1 LNHDA and CDR2 SQIVND come from the germline V gene (reference sequence). V gave up 6 bases and J gave up 0 bases, with 15 bases separating them. The CDR3 sequence is 16 residues long. CDR3 nucleotides: TGTGCCAGTAGCAATAATCCGGGATACTCTGGAAACACCATATATTTT. Amino acid sequence: CASSNNPGYSGNTIYF.

J is TRBJ2-6 and V is TRBV11-2; perhaps TRBD2 as D (5 bases). The CDR3 consists of 16 residues. Germline-derived CDR1 and CDR2 are SGHAT and FQNNGV. Trimming took 2 bases from V and 2 from J, leaving 10 bases between them. In DNA, the CDR3 is TGTGCCAGCAGCTTATTGAGAGGGCCTGGGGCCAACGTCCTGACTTTC. It yields the protein CASSLLRGPGANVLTF.

The chain employs TRBV7-9 and TRBJ2-1; 9 positions match TRBD1. CDR1 is SEHNR and CDR2 is FQNEAQ in the germline V gene (reference sequence). The CDR3 has 16 amino acids. Trimming at V came to 5 bases and at J to 4 bases, leaving 9 bases not matched to a gene. The CDR3 DNA sequence: TGTGCCAGCAGCCTCCTCCGACAGGGGGGTTACAATGAGCAGTTCTTC. Translated, it gives CASSLLRQGGYNEQFF.

The chain has TRBV3-1 (or the pseudogene TRBV3-2) and TRBJ1-3; 9 bases line up with TRBD1. Germline V gene sequence: CDR1 LGHDT, CDR2 YNNKEL (reference sequence). With V trimmed by 1 base and J by 3 bases, 7 bases remained unmatched. CDR3 length: 17 residues. The CDR3 coding sequence is TGTGCCAGCAGCCAAGGCACAGGGGGCGCGGGTGGAAACACCATATATTTT. Translated, it gives CASSQGTGGAGGNTIYF.

The chain links TRBV3-1 (or the pseudogene TRBV3-2) to TRBJ2-3; 10 bases line up with TRBD1. This CDR3 region has 16 residues. Germline values: CDR1 LGHDT, CDR2 YNNKEL (reference sequence). V shed 4 bases, J shed 2 bases, and the junction held 6 bases outside the gene matches. CDR3 bases: TGTGCCAGCAGCCGCAGGACAGGGGGTAACACAGATACGCAGTATTTT. Encoded protein: CASSRRTGGNTDTQYF.

The J gene is TRBJ1-1, the V gene TRBV28; D may be TRBD1 (6 bases). This CDR3 is built from 15 residues. CDR1 and CDR2 (germline): MDHEN, SYDVKM. V lost 5 bases, J lost 1 base, and 14 bases lay in between. For the CDR3, the DNA is TGTGCCAGCAGTCCCTCCGCACAGGGGAACACTGAAGCTTTCTTT. Amino acids: CASSPSAQGNTEAFF.

This clone was seen only once. The chain employs TRBV6-5 and TRBJ1-5, with a weak D call TRBD1 (6 bases). V dropped 2 bases and J dropped 7 bases, with 15 bases sitting between them. CDR3 size: 15 residues. Per the germline V gene, CDR1 is MNHEY and CDR2 is SVGAGI. The CDR3 DNA follows: TGTGCCAGCAGTTACACACAGGGACCCGGGCAGCCCCAGCATTTT. Translating gives CASSYTQGPGQPQHF.

This clone was recorded only once. V is TRBV7-6 and J is TRBJ1-1, with 8 nucleotides matching TRBD1. The CDR3 consists of 13 residues. The germline V gene encodes CDR1 SGHVS and CDR2 FNYEAQ. Trimming at V came to 5 bases and at J to 11 bases, leaving 10 bases not matched to a gene. The DNA of the CDR3 is TGTGCCAGCAGCCCCGGACAGGGCATTGCGGCTTTCTTT. Residues: CASSPGQGIAAFF. Supplemented by reference TRBV7-6 and TRBJ1-1, the full variable domain reads GAGVSQSPRYKVTKRGQDVALRCDPISGHVSLYWYRQALGQGPEFLTYFNYEAQQDKSGLPNDRFSAERPEGSISTLTIQRTEQRDSAMYRCASSPGQGIAAFFGQGTRLTVV.

CDR3 protein: CASSFDPGQGPYEQYF. CDR3 nucleotide sequence: TGTGCCAGCAGCTTCGACCCCGGACAGGGACCCTACGAGCAGTACTTC. The chain carries TRBV9 and TRBJ2-7; 8 bases map to TRBD1. Germline CDR1 and CDR2: SGDLS and YYNGEE. This CDR3 is 16 amino acids long. Unmatched junction bases numbered 11, after V lost 4 bases and J lost 2 bases. Variable domain in full (rest from reference TRBV9 and TRBJ2-7): DSGVTQTPKHLITATGQRVTLRCSPRSGDLSVYWYQQSLDQGLQFLIQYYNGEERAKGNILERFSAQQFPDLHSELNLSSLELGDSALYFCASSFDPGQGPYEQYFGPGTRLTVT.

The chain combines TRBV11-3 with TRBJ1-1, with TRBD1 matching over 8 bases. The CDR3 is 12 amino acids. J gave up 4 bases and V 10 bases, and 5 bases lay outside the gene matches. Germline CDR1 reads SGHNT; CDR2 reads YENEEA. CDR3 sequence (DNA): TGTGCCACAACAGGGGGATCCACTGAAGCTTTCTTT. It translates to CATTGGSTEAFF.

The chain has TRBV18 and TRBJ1-2; possibly TRBD1 for D (6 bases). In germline, CDR1 is KGHSH, CDR2 LQKENI. This CDR3 has 18 residues. V gave up 2 bases and J gave up 6 bases, with 25 bases separating them. CDR3 sequence (DNA): TGTGCCAGCTCACCAAGGGGTACAGGGATCGGTTTTTTGGATGGCTACACCTTC. It specifies CASSPRGTGIGFLDGYTF.

The J gene is TRBJ2-7, the V gene TRBV27; 12 bases line up with TRBD2. Unmatched junction bases numbered 6, after V lost 5 bases and J lost 4 bases. Germline V gives CDR1 MNHEY, CDR2 SMNVEV (reference sequence). This CDR3 spans 15 amino acids. DNA for the CDR3: TGTGCCAGCAGTCCACGACTAGCGGGGGCGTACGAGCAGTACTTC. Its protein product is CASSPRLAGAYEQYF.

V gene TRBV24-1 combines with J gene TRBJ2-1, with no clear D. The CDR3 runs to 14 residues. V was clipped by 6 bases and J by 4 bases, with 12 bases between them. Looked up from germline, CDR1 is KGHDR and CDR2 is SFDVKD. Here the CDR3 reads CATSPSGRYNEQFF. The CDR3 nucleotides are TGTGCCACCAGTCCTAGTGGTAGGTACAATGAGCAGTTCTTC.

J is TRBJ2-7 and V is TRBV12-3 or TRBV12-4; the match to TRBD2 covers 14 bases. CDR3 length equals 13 residues. The junction had 0 bases not matched to a gene; V was cut back by 6 bases and J by 5 bases. CDR3 in DNA: TGTGCCAGCAGGACTAGCGGGAGGGACGAGCAGTACTTC. Amino acid sequence: CASRTSGRDEQYF.

The gene calls are TRBV28 and TRBJ2-7, with 7 bases fitting TRBD2. This CDR3 spans 16 amino acids. From germline, CDR1 is MDHEN and CDR2 SYDVKM. V gave up 2 bases and J gave up 2 bases; unmatched junction bases: 9. CDR3 DNA sequence: TGTGCCAGCAGTTTAAGGTCCCTCGCGGGAGCCTACGAGCAGTACTTC. Translating it yields CASSLRSLAGAYEQYF.

This clone was counted between two and nine times. The chain joins TRBV5-5 to TRBJ1-1; TRBD1 might be the D (5 bases). The V gene's germline CDR1 is SGHKS and CDR2 YYEKEE (reference sequence). Trimming took off 0 bases at V and 3 bases at J, with 15 bases between the two ends. The CDR3 has 16 amino acids. CDR3 amino acids: CASSLGLNRWDTEAFF. The DNA for the CDR3 is TGTGCCAGCAGCTTGGGTTTGAACAGGTGGGACACTGAAGCTTTCTTT. The full variable domain, in which reference TRBV5-5 and TRBJ1-1 provide the parts outside the CDR3, is DAGVTQSPTHLIKTRGQQVTLRCSPISGHKSVSWYQQVLGQGPQFIFQYYEKEERGRGNFPDRFSARQFPNYSSELNVNALLLGDSALYLCASSLGLNRWDTEAFFGQGTRLTVV.

In this sample, this clone turned up many times. The rearrangement links TRBV19 to TRBJ1-5; TRBD1 is a possible D gene (5 bases). The V gene lost 6 bases and the J gene lost 1 base, with 13 bases spanning the gap. Germline V lookup: CDR1 LNHDA, CDR2 SQIVND (reference sequence). The CDR3 spans 15 residues. This CDR3 is CASRMDTVSNQPQHF. CDR3 DNA: TGTGCCAGTAGGATGGACACCGTCAGCAATCAGCCCCAGCATTTT.

The chain combines TRBV9 with TRBJ2-7; no clear D gene. The V and J ends lost 1 base and 2 bases respectively, with 7 bases between them. Looked up from germline, CDR1 is SGDLS and CDR2 is YYNGEE. The CDR3 runs 13 residues. For the CDR3, the DNA is TGTGCCAGCAGCGTAACGGAGACCTACGAGCAGTACTTC. As protein: CASSVTETYEQYF. Drawing the rest from reference TRBV9 and TRBJ2-7, the complete variable domain is DSGVTQTPKHLITATGQRVTLRCSPRSGDLSVYWYQQSLDQGLQFLIQYYNGEERAKGNILERFSAQQFPDLHSELNLSSLELGDSALYFCASSVTETYEQYFGPGTRLTVT.

The chain links TRBV11-3 to TRBJ2-1; 10 bases map to TRBD2. CDR1 is SGHNT, CDR2 YENEEA, per germline. Germline trimming cut 2 bases from V and 4 bases from J; bases unmatched to any gene: 2. The CDR3 has 15 residues. The chain's CDR3 is CASSLRTSGYNEQFF. The CDR3 region has the DNA TGTGCCAGCAGCTTACGGACTAGCGGTTACAATGAGCAGTTCTTC.

V is TRBV28 and J is TRBJ2-7; TRBD1 matches at 8 bases. Germline assignment: CDR1 MDHEN and CDR2 SYDVKM. Trimming took 4 bases from V and 2 from J; bases not matched to a gene: 4. This CDR3 contains 14 residues. CDR3 in amino acids: CASSSGQGTYEQYF. The DNA for the CDR3 is TGTGCCAGCAGTTCTGGACAGGGTACCTACGAGCAGTACTTC.

The genes are TRBV24-1 and TRBJ2-4, with 7 bases lining up with TRBD1. Trimming at V came to 3 bases and at J to 1 base, leaving 2 bases not matched to a gene. Germline lookup yields CDR1 KGHDR and CDR2 SFDVKD. CDR3 length: 15 amino acids. Here the CDR3 reads CATSDARGAKNIQYF. Written as DNA, the CDR3 is TGTGCCACCAGTGATGCCAGGGGGGCCAAAAACATTCAGTACTTC.

The V gene is TRBV5-5, the J gene TRBJ1-1; no firm D call. The germline V gene has CDR1 SGHKS and CDR2 YYEKEE (reference sequence). CDR3 length: 15 residues. V lost 0 bases, J lost 7 bases, and 16 bases lay in between. The CDR3 protein is CASSLGWGGMSEAFF. CDR3 sequence (DNA): TGTGCCAGCAGCTTGGGGTGGGGAGGGATGAGTGAAGCTTTCTTT.

Only a few counts were recorded for this clone. The chain combines TRBV6-1 with TRBJ1-6, with D maybe TRBD1 (5 bases). The CDR3 length is 15 residues. Per the germline V gene, CDR1 is MNHNS and CDR2 is SASEGT. The ends were cut back, 1 base at V and 4 bases at J, with 8 bases in the middle. The DNA for the CDR3 is TGTGCCAGCAGTGAAGTATCAGGGTATAATTCACCCCTCCACTTT. This translates into CASSEVSGYNSPLHF.